The clone carrying this T cell receptor beta chain was seen more than once but under ten times. This entry is derived from a study of blood T cell repertoires in COVID-19. Study-wide background: Acute-phase and convalescent COVID-19 samples originated in the United States, Italy and Spain.

Assay used: immunoSEQ multiplex PCR; TCRdb lists only in-frame clones, some missing. The sample contains fewer than 600,000 clones, 80% to 90% of which appear only once. Germline lookup yields CDR1 LGHDT and CDR2 YNNKEL (reference sequence). Deletions cut 1 base from V and 0 bases from J, with 6 bases between. The CDR3 covers 14 residues. The receptor's source is a man younger than 30 with COVID-19, enrolled during active disease. The chain uses TRBV3-1 (or the pseudogene TRBV3-2) and TRBJ1-2; no clear D gene. The sequencing sample was made of peripheral blood. The CDR3 DNA follows: TGTGCCAGCAGCCAAGGAGTGTCTAACTATGGCTACACCTTC. Residues: CASSQGVSNYGYTF.